The clone carrying this TCR beta chain has a count of ten or more. Antigen specificity is unknown. The data belong to a study of CD8 T cells in ankylosing spondylitis. Findings and caveats of the study: Apparently characteristic of ankylosing spondylitis blood was a TCR beta motif (under ten highly homologous variants). As for the disease-linked clones, they showed a CD8+ phenotype and occurred at relatively low frequencies in peripheral blood. Reportedly, significant enrichment of disease-linked clones occurred in matched ankylosing spondylitis synovial fluid.

TCRdb recomputed calls from the 5' RACE reads with MiXCR, one row per CDR3 protein. This table has 150,000 to 200,000 distinct CDR3 sequences, around 13% appearing once. Germline assignment: CDR1 SGDLS and CDR2 YYNGEE. V was cut by 4 bases and J by 4 bases, with 18 bases left in between. The CDR3 extends over 16 amino acids. The chain carries TRBV9 and TRBJ1-3, with D possibly being TRBD1 (5 bases). Sequencing was carried out using blood, either unsorted or a sorted T cell fraction (not recorded which). This TCR was recovered from a female donor with ankylosing spondylitis or in good health (not recorded which). This CDR3 is CASSPGRDTAGNTIYF. CDR3 sequence (DNA): TGTGCCAGCAGCCCGGGACGCGATACGGCCGGAAACACCATATATTTT.